This T cell receptor beta chain derives from a study of T cell responses to AZD1222 COVID-19 vaccine. CDR3 length equals 15 residues. The V and J ends lost 3 bases and 12 bases respectively, with 18 bases between them. Germline loops: CDR1 KGHSH, CDR2 LQKENI. TCRdb keeps only in-frame clones here, not all; method: immunoSEQ multiplex PCR. The data hold about 83,000 clones, with around 88% observed a single time. The clonotype comes from an adult in good health. The gene calls are TRBV18 and TRBJ1-6; D remains ambiguous. The sequencing used peripheral blood, collected on day 0 of AZD1222 vaccination. The chain's CDR3 is CASSPVRPPGEPLHF. In DNA form, the CDR3 reads TGTGCCAGCTCACCGGTCCGGCCCCCGGGCGAACCCCTCCACTTT.